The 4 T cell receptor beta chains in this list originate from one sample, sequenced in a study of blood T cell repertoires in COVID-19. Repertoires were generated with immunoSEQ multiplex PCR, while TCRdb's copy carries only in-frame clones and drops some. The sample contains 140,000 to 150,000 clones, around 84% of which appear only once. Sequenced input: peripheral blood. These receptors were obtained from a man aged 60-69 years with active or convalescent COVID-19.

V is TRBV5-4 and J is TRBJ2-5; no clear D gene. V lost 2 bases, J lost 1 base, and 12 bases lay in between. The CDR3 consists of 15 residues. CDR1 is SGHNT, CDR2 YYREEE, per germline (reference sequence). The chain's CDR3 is CASSLPQTGQETQYF. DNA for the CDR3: TGTGCCAGCAGCTTACCCCAGACTGGCCAAGAGACCCAGTACTTC.

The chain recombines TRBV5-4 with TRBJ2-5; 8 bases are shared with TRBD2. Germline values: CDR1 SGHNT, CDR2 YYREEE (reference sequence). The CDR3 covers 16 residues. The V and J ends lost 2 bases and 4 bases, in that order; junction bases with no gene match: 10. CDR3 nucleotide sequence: TGTGCCAGCAGCTTAGGAGGTAGCGGGATAACAGAGACCCAGTACTTC. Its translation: CASSLGGSGITETQYF.

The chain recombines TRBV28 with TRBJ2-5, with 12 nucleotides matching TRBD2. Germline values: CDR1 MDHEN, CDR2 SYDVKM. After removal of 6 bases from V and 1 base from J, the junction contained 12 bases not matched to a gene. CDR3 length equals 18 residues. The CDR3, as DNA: TGTGCCAGCAGCCAGACCGGGACTAGCGGGTTGCTCCAAGAGACCCAGTACTTC. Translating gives CASSQTGTSGLLQETQYF. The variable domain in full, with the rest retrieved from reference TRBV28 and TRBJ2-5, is DVKVTQSSRYLVKRTGEKVFLECVQDMDHENMFWYRQDPGLGLRLIYFSYDVKMKEKGDIPEGYSVSREKKERFSLILESASTNQTSMYLCASSQTGTSGLLQETQYFGPGTRLLVL.

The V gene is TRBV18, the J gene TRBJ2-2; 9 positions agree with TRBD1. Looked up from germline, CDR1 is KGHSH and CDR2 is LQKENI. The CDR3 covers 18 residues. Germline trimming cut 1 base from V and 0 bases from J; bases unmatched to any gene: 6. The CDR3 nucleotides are TGTGCCAGCTCACCACGTCCCGGGACAGGGCCGAACACCGGGGAGCTGTTTTTT. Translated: CASSPRPGTGPNTGELFF.